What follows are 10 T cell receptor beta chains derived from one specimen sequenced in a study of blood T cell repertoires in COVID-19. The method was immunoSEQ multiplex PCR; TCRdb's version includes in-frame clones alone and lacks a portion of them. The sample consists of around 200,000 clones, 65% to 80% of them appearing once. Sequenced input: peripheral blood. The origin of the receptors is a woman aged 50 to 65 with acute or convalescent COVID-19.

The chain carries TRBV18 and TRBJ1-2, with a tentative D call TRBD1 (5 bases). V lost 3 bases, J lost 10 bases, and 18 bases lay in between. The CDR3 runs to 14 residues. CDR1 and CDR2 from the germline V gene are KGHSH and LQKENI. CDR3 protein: CASSPLPGLGHYTF. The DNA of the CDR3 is TGTGCCAGCTCACCCCTCCCAGGGTTGGGGCACTACACCTTC.

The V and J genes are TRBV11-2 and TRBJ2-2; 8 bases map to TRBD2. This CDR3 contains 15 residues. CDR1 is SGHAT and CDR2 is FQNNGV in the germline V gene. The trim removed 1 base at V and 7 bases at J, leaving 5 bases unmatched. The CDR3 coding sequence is TGTGCCAGCAGCTTAGGACCCGGGGGGGGCGGGGAGCTGTTTTTT. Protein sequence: CASSLGPGGGGELFF.

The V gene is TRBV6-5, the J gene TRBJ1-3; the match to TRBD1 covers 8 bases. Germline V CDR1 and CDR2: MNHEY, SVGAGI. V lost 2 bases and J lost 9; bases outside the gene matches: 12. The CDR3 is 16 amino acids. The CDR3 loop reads CASSYAIQGDQSTIYF. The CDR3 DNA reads TGTGCCAGCAGTTACGCTATACAGGGGGATCAGAGCACCATATATTTT.

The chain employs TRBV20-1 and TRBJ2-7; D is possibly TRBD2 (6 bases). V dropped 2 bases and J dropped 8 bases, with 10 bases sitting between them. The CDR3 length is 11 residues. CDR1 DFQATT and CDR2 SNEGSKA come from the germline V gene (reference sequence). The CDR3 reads CSARFGTQQYF. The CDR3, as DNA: TGCAGTGCTAGATTCGGGACTCAGCAGTACTTC.

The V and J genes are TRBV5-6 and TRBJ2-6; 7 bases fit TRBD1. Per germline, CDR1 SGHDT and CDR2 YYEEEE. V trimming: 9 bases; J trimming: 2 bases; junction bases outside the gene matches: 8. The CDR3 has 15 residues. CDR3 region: CATLDQGAGANVLTF. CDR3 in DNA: TGTGCCACCTTGGATCAGGGGGCTGGGGCCAACGTCCTGACTTTC.

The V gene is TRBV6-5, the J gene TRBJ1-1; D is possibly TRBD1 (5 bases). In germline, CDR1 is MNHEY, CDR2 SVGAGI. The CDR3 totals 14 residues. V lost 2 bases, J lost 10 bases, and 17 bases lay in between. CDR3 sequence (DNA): TGTGCCAGCAGTTACAACACTCGGGGGGGAGGAGCTTTCTTT. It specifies CASSYNTRGGGAFF.

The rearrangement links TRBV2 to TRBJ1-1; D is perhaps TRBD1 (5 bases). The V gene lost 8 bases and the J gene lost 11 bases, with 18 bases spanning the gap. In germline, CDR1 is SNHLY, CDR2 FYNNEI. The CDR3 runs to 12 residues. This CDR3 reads CASGGEGRHAFF. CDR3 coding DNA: TGTGCCAGCGGGGGGGAGGGACGCCACGCTTTCTTT.

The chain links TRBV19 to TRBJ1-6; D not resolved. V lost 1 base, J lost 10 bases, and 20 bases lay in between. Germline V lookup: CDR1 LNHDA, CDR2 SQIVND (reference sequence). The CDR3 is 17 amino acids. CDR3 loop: CASSIGPGRSSGSPLHF. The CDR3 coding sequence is TGTGCCAGTAGTATAGGCCCTGGGCGGTCCTCGGGATCACCCCTCCACTTT.

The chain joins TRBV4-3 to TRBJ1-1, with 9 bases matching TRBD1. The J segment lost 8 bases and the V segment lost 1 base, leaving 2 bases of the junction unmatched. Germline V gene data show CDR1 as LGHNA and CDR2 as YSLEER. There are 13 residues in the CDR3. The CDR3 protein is CASSQVGQGEAFF. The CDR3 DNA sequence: TGCGCCAGCAGCCAAGTGGGACAGGGAGAAGCTTTCTTT.

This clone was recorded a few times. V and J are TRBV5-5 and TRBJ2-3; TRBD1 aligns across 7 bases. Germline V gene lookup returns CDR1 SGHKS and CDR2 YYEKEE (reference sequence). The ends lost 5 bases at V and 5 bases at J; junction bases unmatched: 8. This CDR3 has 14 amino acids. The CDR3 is CASSRQGQEDTQYF. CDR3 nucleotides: TGTGCCAGCAGTCGACAGGGTCAGGAAGATACGCAGTATTTT.